This T cell receptor beta chain originates from a study of blood T cell repertoires in COVID-19. Study details: COVID-19 samples, acute and convalescent, were from the United States, Italy and Spain. Nucleic acid was either cDNA or gDNA, and it came from T cells, B-cell-depleted T cells, or PBMCs.

Germline V gene sequence: CDR1 SGHNT, CDR2 YYREEE (reference sequence). The J segment lost 2 bases and the V segment lost 4 bases, leaving 5 bases of the junction unmatched. The CDR3 sequence is 16 residues long. In the source study's methods: Amplification of reference gene primers was used by the study to estimate nucleated cell counts. Repertoires were generated with immunoSEQ multiplex PCR, while TCRdb's copy carries only in-frame clones and drops some. The DNA was the basis for D and trimming; V, J and clone size are from that table. The sample has approximately 52,000 clones; approximately 89% are singletons.

V usage is TRBV5-4 and J usage is TRBJ2-5, with TRBD2 identical over 13 bases. The receptor comes from a man in his forties or fifties with acute or convalescent COVID-19. The sequenced material came from peripheral blood. CDR3 DNA sequence: TGTGCCAGCAGCGCTGGGACTAGCGGGGTACAAGAGACCCAGTACTTC. Protein: CASSAGTSGVQETQYF.